This is a list of T cell receptor beta chains from one sample in a study of Graves' ophthalmopathy and Graves' hyperthyroidism. MiXCR, applied by TCRdb to the multiplex PCR reads, yields one record per CDR3 protein. This table holds about 700,000 distinct CDR3 sequences, about two fifths found once. The sequencing sample was made of peripheral blood. These receptors were obtained from an adult man with Graves' ophthalmopathy. CDR3s include the opening cysteine and the closing phenylalanine or tryptophan. D genes are given only for firm matches. Where a row states a size, it is once, few, many or the class of an expanded clone; other rows omit it.

.	many	TRBJ2-3	TRBV24-1	TGTGCCACCAGTGGGTCTTCAGATACGCAGTATTTT	CATSGSSDTQYF
TRBD2	few	TRBJ2-3	TRBV10-3	TGTGCCATCAACGTGGGAGCGGGGGGGACCACAGATACGCAGTATTTT	CAINVGAGGTTDTQYF
.	many	TRBJ2-2	TRBV5-4	TGTGCCAGACCCGACTTGAACACCGGGGAGCTGTTTTTT	CARPDLNTGELFF
TRBD1	.	TRBJ2-7	TRBV11-2	TGTGCCAGCAGCTTCGGGGACAGGGAAACCTACGAGCAGTACTTC	CASSFGDRETYEQYF
.	.	TRBJ1-1	TRBV5-4	TGCGCCAGCAGCCCGATGACCATGACTACTGAAGCTTTCTTT	CASSPMTMTTEAFF
.	many	TRBJ2-7	TRBV5-4	TGTGCCAGCAGCTTTGCCTACGGGACGCTCTACGAGCAGTACTTC	CASSFAYGTLYEQYF
TRBD1	many	TRBJ2-7	TRBV20-1	TGCAGTGCGCGGGGGGACAGGGGCTACGAGCAGTACTTC	CSARGDRGYEQYF
.	many	TRBJ2-7	TRBV20-1	TGCAGTGCTAGAGATCGGAGGGGGCCTGCCTACGAGCAGTACTTC	CSARDRRGPAYEQYF
TRBD1	.	TRBJ1-5	TRBV12-3/TRBV12-4	TGTGCCAGCAGTTTCTCAGGGGGTGGTCAGCCCCAGCATTTT	CASSFSGGGQPQHF
TRBD1	many	TRBJ2-5	TRBV4-3	TGTGCCAGCAGCCAGGGACAGGGAGGAGAGACCCAGTACTTC	CASSQGQGGETQYF
.	.	TRBJ2-7	TRBV24-1	TGTGCCACCAGTGATTTTAACGGGGGCGAGCAGTACTTC	CATSDFNGGEQYF
.	few	TRBJ1-2	TRBV27	TGTGCCAGCAGTCCGTTCCCCACAGTAGAAGATGGCTACACCTTC	CASSPFPTVEDGYTF
.	many	TRBJ1-2	TRBV29-1	TGCAGCGCCAAGACAGGAGGTGACTATGGCTACACCTTC	CSAKTGGDYGYTF
.	.	TRBJ2-1	TRBV7-6	TGTGCCAGCAGCTTAGGACAGTCCTACAATGAGCAGTTCTTC	CASSLGQSYNEQFF